This T cell receptor (beta chain) appears in the sequencing data of a study of molecular identifiers for immune sequencing clone quantification. Notes on the study in general: Clones above 20 RNA copies contained over 97% of effector molecules but under 1% of naive ones.

Between about 18,000 and 1,000,000 sorted cells, with 10%, 30% or 50% RNA, yielded naive CD8 libraries. TCR libraries were built in bulk with a published protocol and specific TCR primers. From the PCR reads, TCRdb called clonotypes with MiXCR, one entry per CDR3 protein. Of around 470,000 distinct CDR3 sequences in the sample, approximately 25% were seen once. Trimming shortened V by 8 bases and J by 9 bases, and 13 bases separated the two germline ends. The CDR3 length is 11 residues. CDR1 is SNHLY, CDR2 FYNNEI, per germline. Turning to this clonotype: Its antigen is unidentified.

Sequenced material: naive CD8+ T cells from blood, with Jurkat cell RNA spiked in. The subset: FACS-sorted CD8+CD4-CCR7+CD45RA+ naive T cells. The sequence derives from a human donor in good health. Some libraries in this study had Jurkat cell RNA spiked in. This rearrangement joins TRBV2 to TRBJ2-5; tentative D call: TRBD2 (6 bases). DNA for the CDR3: TGTGCCAGCGTGGCGGGCGGGGCCCAGTACTTC. Translated: CASVAGGAQYF.